These 10 T cell receptor beta chains were sequenced from one sample in a study of beta chain features in type 1 diabetes listed by TCRdb under 2018. The paper's findings and limits, for the study overall: A moderate but significant shortening of TCRB CDR3 length was observed in type 1 diabetes patients in all four CD4+ subsets.

These receptors lack a known antigen. Libraries were made using the immunoSEQ multiplex PCR assay. The entire amount of isolated RNA was reverse transcribed using the High Capacity cDNA Reverse Transcription Kit, so the sequenced TCRB transcripts were expressed ones. Sourced from immuneACCESS, this table was stored by TCRdb with only in-frame sequences that have V and J called. A share of the clones is absent; for the studies checked, an unresolved V gene accounts for under half, and the remainder has no known explanation. Within this sample are about 650,000 clones, with around 12% of them counted one time only. Together, the top ten hold around 0.12% of the sample. The sequencing sample was made of naive CD4+ T cells from blood. Taken with the paper, the label for cell subset or site translates to: true naive CD4+ T cells. The receptor source for this set is a man aged 25-45 years with type 1 diabetes.

The rearrangement links TRBV7-2 to TRBJ1-2; maybe TRBD1 (5 bases). The germline CDR1 and CDR2 sequences are SGHTA and FQGNSA. CDR3 length: 9 amino acids. Trimming cost V 8 bases and J 8 bases, with 6 bases left between them. CDR3 sequence: CASQGGYTF. The CDR3 nucleotides read TGTGCCAGCCAGGGCGGCTACACCTTC.

The chain employs TRBV18 and TRBJ1-4; D not resolved. The V end was cut by 6 bases, the J end by 8 bases, with 16 bases between. Germline V gene lookup returns CDR1 KGHSH and CDR2 LQKENI. This CDR3 contains 14 residues. The CDR3 bases are TGTGCCAGCTCCCGGGTCTCCCTGGCAGAAAAACTGTTTTTT. It encodes CASSRVSLAEKLFF.

In its sample, this clone was seen a few times. Other nucleotide sequences in the sample specify the same CDR3. V usage is TRBV29-1 and J usage is TRBJ2-5; 7 positions agree with TRBD2. The CDR3 is 13 amino acids. Germline assignment: CDR1 SQVTM and CDR2 ANQGSEA. V gave up 4 bases and J gave up 1 base; unmatched junction bases: 3. This chain's CDR3 is CSVGGLFQETQYF. CDR3 bases: TGCAGCGTTGGGGGACTATTCCAAGAGACCCAGTACTTC.

This clone was recorded a few times. Within the sample, other DNA sequences also encode this same CDR3. This chain links TRBV7-9 with TRBJ1-1; D possibly corresponds to TRBD1 (5 bases). Trimming pared 4 bases from V and 3 bases from J, leaving 12 bases between. Looked up from germline, CDR1 is SEHNR and CDR2 is FQNEAQ (reference sequence). The CDR3 is 14 amino acids. CDR3 protein: CASSSGFGDTEAFF. The CDR3 nucleotides read TGTGCCAGCAGCTCAGGGTTCGGGGACACTGAAGCTTTCTTT.

This clone was recorded a few times. The CDR3 loop reads CANLGQRNEKLFF. The CDR3 bases are TGCGCCAACTTGGGACAGAGGAATGAAAAACTGTTTTTT. The chain carries TRBV23-1 and TRBJ1-4; 7 bases are shared with TRBD1. TRBV23-1 is classed as an ORF, of uncertain function. The CDR3 covers 13 residues. With V trimmed by 10 bases and J by 5 bases, 7 bases remained unmatched.

In its sample, this clone was seen a few times. This chain connects TRBV7-3 to TRBJ2-1; TRBD2 aligns across 8 bases. The germline gives CDR1 SGHTA, CDR2 FQGTGA. The CDR3 contains 17 residues. V lost 5 bases to trimming and J lost 2 bases; unmatched junction nucleotides: 11. The CDR3 nucleotides are TGTGCCAGCAGCCGTGCGGGGGGCAAACCTCCCTACAATGAGCAGTTCTTC. Translated: CASSRAGGKPPYNEQFF. Using reference TRBV7-3 and TRBJ2-1 for the parts outside the CDR3, the full variable domain is GAGVSQTPSNKVTEKGKYVELRCDPISGHTALYWYRQSLGQGPEFLIYFQGTGAADDSGLPNDRFFAVRPEGSVSTLKIQRTERGDSAVYLCASSRAGGKPPYNEQFFGPGTRLTVL.

This clone appeared a few times. The V gene is TRBV10-1, the J gene TRBJ2-4, with D possibly being TRBD1 (6 bases). The CDR3 is 15 residues long. V was trimmed by 5 bases and J by 0 bases, leaving 11 bases between them. Per germline, CDR1 WNHNN and CDR2 SYGVQD (reference sequence). The CDR3 is CASSRGHLAKNIQYF. In nucleotides, the CDR3 is TGCGCCAGCAGTCGGGGACACCTAGCCAAAAACATTCAGTACTTC.

This clone was recorded a few times. The rearrangement links TRBV11-2 to TRBJ1-6; no clear D. Germline assignment: CDR1 SGHAT and CDR2 FQNNGV. V was cut by 5 bases and J by 5 bases, with 10 bases left in between. This CDR3 is built from 14 residues. The CDR3, as DNA: TGTGCCAGCAGCGTCGACACGAATAATTCACCCCTCCACTTT. Its protein is CASSVDTNNSPLHF.

This clone appeared a few times. This specimen includes other DNA sequences encoding the same CDR3. The V gene is TRBV20-1, the J gene TRBJ2-3; no firm D call. Germline-derived CDR1 and CDR2 are DFQATT and SNEGSKA (reference sequence). The CDR3 is made up of 10 amino acids. V dropped 3 bases and J dropped 6 bases, with 4 bases sitting between them. The CDR3 region has the DNA TGCAGTGCTAGTGCTGATACGCAGTATTTT. Amino acid sequence: CSASADTQYF.

The chain joins TRBV7-8 to TRBJ2-7; D is uncertain. Trimming left V 0 bases short and J 4 bases short, with 13 bases between. CDR1 and CDR2 (germline): SGHVS, FQNEAQ. The CDR3 contains 15 residues. The CDR3 DNA is TGTGCCAGCAGCTTAGCCCACTCCGACGGGTACGAGCAGTACTTC. Protein sequence: CASSLAHSDGYEQYF. The full variable domain, its missing parts supplied by reference TRBV7-8 and TRBJ2-7, is GAGVSQSPRYKVAKRGQDVALRCDPISGHVSLFWYQQALGQGPEFLTYFQNEAQLDKSGLPSDRFFAERPEGSVSTLKIQRTQQEDSAVYLCASSLAHSDGYEQYFGPGTRLTVT.